This TCR beta chain is from a study of CD8 T cells in Susac syndrome. Study findings and constraints: The study recognized that its TCR sequencing and HLA analysis covered a relatively small number of individuals.

RNA was extracted with the RNeasy kit, and a quantity of about 0.45 to 1 ug was reverse transcribed using random hexamers. TCRdb re-called the immunoSEQ multiplex PCR reads through MiXCR, storing one row per CDR3 protein. This repertoire shows 210,000 or so distinct CDR3 sequences, over 90% found once; its top ten account for roughly 0.14%. Sequencing of TCR beta drew on CD8+ and CD4+ T cells from blood. CDR1 SGHRS and CDR2 YFSETQ come from the germline V gene. This CDR3 has 15 residues. The ends lost 5 bases at V and 4 bases at J; junction bases unmatched: 9. Concerning this clonotype: What it binds is unknown.

V is TRBV5-1 and J is TRBJ1-2; TRBD1 matches at 9 bases. The source is a human donor with Susac syndrome. The sample consisted of CD4+ T cells from PBMCs. CDR3 in DNA: TGCGCCAGCAGTGCCGCTGGGGACAGGGTCTATGGCTACACCTTC. Translated: CASSAAGDRVYGYTF. The whole variable domain, remainder taken from reference TRBV5-1 and TRBJ1-2, is KAGVTQTPRYLIKTRGQQVTLSCSPISGHRSVSWYQQTPGQGLQFLFEYFSETQRNKGNFPGRFSGRQFSNSRSEMNVSTLELGDSALYLCASSAAGDRVYGYTFGSGTRLTVV.